The clone carrying this T cell receptor beta chain was seen a few times. The sample is drawn from a study of blood T cell repertoires in COVID-19. At the level of the study: Sites across the United States, Italy and Spain contributed samples from acute and convalescent COVID-19. T cells, B-cell-depleted T cells, or PBMCs supplied cDNA or gDNA.

In the study's own analysis: Reference gene primer amplification in the assay estimated nucleated cell counts. Clones were sequenced by immunoSEQ multiplex PCR, and TCRdb holds only the in-frame ones, with some missing. The V and J calls and the clone size are those of that table, but D and trimming were determined from the DNA. The data contain some 450,000 clones, roughly 90% of them singletons. The CDR3 has 14 residues. The V segment lost 7 bases and the J segment 9 bases; nucleotides outside the gene matches: 12. CDR1 is MGHRA and CDR2 is YSYEKL in the germline V gene. Enrolled during active infection, Seattle patients were then followed longitudinally.

This TCR was sampled from a young man with COVID-19, enrolled during active disease. The gene calls are TRBV4-1 and TRBJ2-1; 7 nucleotides agree with TRBD2. Sequenced: peripheral blood. The CDR3 region is CASKNRWEGTEQFF. The CDR3 DNA reads TGCGCCAGCAAGAATAGGTGGGAGGGCACTGAGCAGTTCTTC.